A selection of T cell receptor beta chains follows, all from one sample in a study of T cell changes during pregnancy in multiple sclerosis. TCRdb's copy holds only in-frame clones and misses some; the assay was immunoSEQ multiplex PCR. This sample has approximately 88,000 clones, with 90% to 95% found just once. Here the sequenced sample was peripheral blood, taken in the third trimester of pregnancy. The receptors come from a female donor with multiple sclerosis, enrolled in a pregnancy study. The CDR3 runs from the conserved cysteine through the conserved F or W. A D gene is named only where the DNA matches it firmly. Expanded clones are given a class, and other clones once, few, many or no size at all.

D gene	V gene	J gene	clone size	CDR3 DNA	CDR3 protein
TRBD1	TRBV28	TRBJ1-4	-	TGTGCCAGCAGTTTGACAGGGGGTGAAAAACTGTTTTTT	CASSLTGGEKLFF
TRBD1	TRBV4-1	TRBJ2-1	many	TGCGCCAGCAGCCGGTGGACAGGGGTAACCTACAATGAGCAGTTCTTC	CASSRWTGVTYNEQFF
-	TRBV7-2	TRBJ2-1	-	TGTGCCAGCAGCCTAGATGAAAGGGGCGTAAGGCTCTTC	CASSLDERGVRLF
TRBD1	TRBV7-9	TRBJ2-7	-	TGTGCCAGCAGCTTAACGGGACAGGGAAACGAGCAGTACTTC	CASSLTGQGNEQYF
-	TRBV28	TRBJ2-1	-	TGTGCCAGCAGTTTAATCTTTAATGAGCAGTTCTTC	CASSLIFNEQFF
-	TRBV4-1	TRBJ1-2	-	TGCGCCAGCAGCCAAACGGGAGTCTATGGCTACACCTTC	CASSQTGVYGYTF
-	TRBV7-9	TRBJ1-2	-	TGTGCCAGCAGCCCTCGGATGAGGGAAATCTATGGCTACACCTTC	CASSPRMREIYGYTF
TRBD2	TRBV4-3	TRBJ2-3	-	TGCGCCAGCAGCCAAGATGGAGGGACTAGCGGGATGGATACGCAGTATTTT	CASSQDGGTSGMDTQYF
TRBD1	TRBV28	TRBJ2-7	-	TGTGCCAGCAGTTCCGCCGGGACAGGGACCACCTACGAGCAGTACTTC	CASSSAGTGTTYEQYF
TRBD1	TRBV7-8	TRBJ2-4	-	TGTGCCAGCAGCTTAGCTGGACAGGGCCGTGTAGCCAAAAACATTCAGTACTTC	CASSLAGQGRVAKNIQYF
TRBD1	TRBV11-1	TRBJ2-2	-	TGTGCCAGCAGCTCGGGACAGGGCGAAACCGGGGAGCTGTTTTTT	CASSSGQGETGELFF
-	TRBV5-5	TRBJ1-2	-	TGTGCCAGCAGCTTTTCTTCACTCTATGGCTACACCTTC	CASSFSSLYGYTF
TRBD1	TRBV27	TRBJ1-4	-	TGTGCCAGCAGTTTCTTTCAGGGGGAAAATGAAAAACTGTTTTTT	CASSFFQGENEKLFF
TRBD2	TRBV9	TRBJ2-5	-	TGTGCCAGCAGCGTAGCTAGCGGGAGGCAAGAGACCCAGTACTTC	CASSVASGRQETQYF
TRBD2	TRBV11-3	TRBJ2-1	-	TGTGCCAGCAGCGCGGTAGCGGGAGGGGGCTACAATGAGCAGTTCTTC	CASSAVAGGGYNEQFF
TRBD2	TRBV4-2	TRBJ2-2	-	TGTGCCAGCCGGCTAATAGCGGGAGCGAACACCGGGGAGCTGTTTTTT	CASRLIAGANTGELFF
TRBD1	TRBV19	TRBJ2-7	-	TGTGCCAGTAGTCTAACAGGGGTCTCCGACGAGCAGTACTTC	CASSLTGVSDEQYF
-	TRBV6-1	TRBJ2-7	-	TGTGCCAGCAATCTAGCCTACGAGCAGTACTTC	CASNLAYEQYF
TRBD1	TRBV2	TRBJ2-3	-	TGTGCCAGCAGTGCCCGGACAGGGGGTATACAGAATACGCAGTATTTT	CASSARTGGIQNTQYF
-	TRBV7-6	TRBJ1-1	-	TGTGCCAGCAGCTTAGTCGGAGGGACCAACACTGAAGCTTTCTTT	CASSLVGGTNTEAFF
TRBD1	TRBV19	TRBJ2-2	-	TGTGCCAGTCAGCGGTCCGGGACAGGGGGGAACACCGGGGAGCTGTTTTTT	CASQRSGTGGNTGELFF
-	TRBV30	TRBJ2-7	once	TGTGCCTGGAGTGCAGTTCTAGGCTACGAGCAGTACTTC	CAWSAVLGYEQYF
TRBD2	TRBV18	TRBJ2-7	-	TGTGCCAGCTCACCGCAAACTAGCGGGAGTTTCTTCTACGAGCAGTACTTC	CASSPQTSGSFFYEQYF
-	TRBV4-1	TRBJ2-3	-	TGCGCCAGCAGCCAAGGAGGGTCCTTCACAGATACGCAGTATTTT	CASSQGGSFTDTQYF
-	TRBV6-6	TRBJ2-5	few	TGTGCCAGCGGTTTCGGGACTTCCGAAGAGACCCAGTACTTC	CASGFGTSEETQYF
TRBD1	TRBV7-9	TRBJ1-1	-	TGTGCCAGCAGCTCCGGGACAGGGGGCCGAGCTTTCTTT	CASSSGTGGRAFF
TRBD2	TRBV4-3	TRBJ2-2	-	TGCGCCAGCAGCCGTCACCTAGCGGGAGCAGACACCGGGGAGCTGTTTTTT	CASSRHLAGADTGELFF
-	TRBV7-2	TRBJ2-1	-	TGTGCCAGCAGCTTAGGGAGAAATGAGCAGTTCTTC	CASSLGRNEQFF
-	TRBV4-1	TRBJ2-7	-	TGCGCCAGCAGCCAAGGTGGGAGCTCCTACGAGCAGTACTTC	CASSQGGSSYEQYF
TRBD2	TRBV27	TRBJ2-6	once	TGTGCCAGCAGTGCACCGGGACTAGCGGGATTCTCTGGGGCCAACGTCCTGACTTTC	CASSAPGLAGFSGANVLTF
TRBD1	TRBV6-1	TRBJ2-5	-	TGTGCCAGCAGTGAAGGGACAGGGTTTGGGGAGACCCAGTACTTC	CASSEGTGFGETQYF
-	TRBV19	TRBJ2-3	-	TGTGCCAGTAGTATTACCGGGGTAGATACGCAGTATTTT	CASSITGVDTQYF
-	TRBV6-1	TRBJ2-7	many	TGTGCCAGCAAGGACAGTACCGTCTCCTACGAGCAGTACTTC	CASKDSTVSYEQYF
TRBD1	TRBV2	TRBJ2-7	-	TGTGCCAGCAGTGAGCCAAACCTGACAGGGGTTTCCTACGAGCAGTACTTC	CASSEPNLTGVSYEQYF
TRBD1	TRBV5-1	TRBJ1-1	-	TGCGCCAGCAGCTTGAGGGACAGCTACACTGAAGCTTTCTTT	CASSLRDSYTEAFF
-	TRBV4-2	TRBJ2-7	-	TGTGCCAGCAGCCAAGAAGAGGGACTGACCTACGAGCAGTACTTC	CASSQEEGLTYEQYF
TRBD2	TRBV5-1	TRBJ2-3	-	TGCGCCAGCAGCTTGTCGCTAGCGGGAGTATCCCGCACAGATACGCAGTATTTT	CASSLSLAGVSRTDTQYF
TRBD2	TRBV19	TRBJ2-2	-	TGTGCCAGTAGATCCGGACTAGCGGGGGTATACACCGGGGAGCTGTTTTTT	CASRSGLAGVYTGELFF
TRBD1	TRBV6-6	TRBJ1-2	-	TGTGCCAGCAGAAGACAGGGGCTAAACTATGGCTACACCTTC	CASRRQGLNYGYTF
-	TRBV27	TRBJ1-4	-	TGTGCCAGCGGGCTACAGGGATCTATTGAAAAACTGTTTTTT	CASGLQGSIEKLFF
-	TRBV28	TRBJ1-5	once	TGTGCCAGCAGTCCCCTGGGGAGTCCCCAGCATTTT	CASSPLGSPQHF
TRBD2	TRBV2	TRBJ2-1	-	TGTGCCAGACGAGCCGGGACTATACAATACAATGAGCAGTTCTTC	CARRAGTIQYNEQFF
TRBD2	TRBV9	TRBJ2-5	-	TGTGCCAGCAGCGTAGGGGCGGGAGGGGGTTTCGAGACCCAGTACTTC	CASSVGAGGGFETQYF
TRBD2	TRBV5-1	TRBJ2-3	-	TGCGCCAGCAGCGACGGACTAGCGGGAACAGATACGCAGTATTTT	CASSDGLAGTDTQYF